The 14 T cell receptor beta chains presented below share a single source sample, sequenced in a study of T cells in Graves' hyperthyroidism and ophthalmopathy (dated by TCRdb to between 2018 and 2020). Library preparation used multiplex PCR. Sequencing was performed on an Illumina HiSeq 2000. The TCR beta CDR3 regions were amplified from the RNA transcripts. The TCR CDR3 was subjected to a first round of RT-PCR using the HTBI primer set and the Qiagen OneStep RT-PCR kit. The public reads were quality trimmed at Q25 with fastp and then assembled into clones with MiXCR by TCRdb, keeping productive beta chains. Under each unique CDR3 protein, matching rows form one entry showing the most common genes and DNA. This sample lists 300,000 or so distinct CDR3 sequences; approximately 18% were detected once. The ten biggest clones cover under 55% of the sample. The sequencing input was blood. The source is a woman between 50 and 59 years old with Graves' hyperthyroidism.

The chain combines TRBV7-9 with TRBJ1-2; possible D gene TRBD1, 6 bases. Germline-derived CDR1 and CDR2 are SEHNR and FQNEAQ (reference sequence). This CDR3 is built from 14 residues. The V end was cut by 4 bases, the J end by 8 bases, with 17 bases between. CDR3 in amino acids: CASSSHAGADGYTF. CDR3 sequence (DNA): TGTGCCAGCAGCTCCCATGCGGGGGCTGACGGCTACACCTTC.

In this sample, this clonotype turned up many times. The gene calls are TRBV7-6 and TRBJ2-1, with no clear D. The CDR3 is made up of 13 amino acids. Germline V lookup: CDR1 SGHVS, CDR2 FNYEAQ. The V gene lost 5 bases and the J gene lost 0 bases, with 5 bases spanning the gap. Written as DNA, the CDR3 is TGTGCCAGCAGCATAAGCTCCTACAATGAGCAGTTCTTC. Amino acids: CASSISSYNEQFF.

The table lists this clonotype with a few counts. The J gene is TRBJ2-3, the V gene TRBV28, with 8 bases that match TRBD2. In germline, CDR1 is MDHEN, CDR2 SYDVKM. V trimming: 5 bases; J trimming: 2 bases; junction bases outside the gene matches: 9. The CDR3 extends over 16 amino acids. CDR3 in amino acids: CASSQPIAGNTDTQYF. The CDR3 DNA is TGTGCCAGCAGTCAACCCATAGCGGGGAACACAGATACGCAGTATTTT.

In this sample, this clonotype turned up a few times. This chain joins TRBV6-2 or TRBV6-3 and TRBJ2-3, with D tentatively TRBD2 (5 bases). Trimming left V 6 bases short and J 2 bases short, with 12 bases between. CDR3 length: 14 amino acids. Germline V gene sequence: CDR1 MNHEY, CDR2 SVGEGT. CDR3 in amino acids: CASRPSGFTDTQYF. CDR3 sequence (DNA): TGTGCCAGCAGACCCAGCGGATTCACAGATACGCAGTATTTT.

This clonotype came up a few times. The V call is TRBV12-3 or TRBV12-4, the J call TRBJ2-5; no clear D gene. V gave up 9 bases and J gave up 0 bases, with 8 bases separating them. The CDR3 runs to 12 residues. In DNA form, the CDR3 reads TGTGCCAGTCGCTACAACCAAGAGACCCAGTACTTC. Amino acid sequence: CASRYNQETQYF.

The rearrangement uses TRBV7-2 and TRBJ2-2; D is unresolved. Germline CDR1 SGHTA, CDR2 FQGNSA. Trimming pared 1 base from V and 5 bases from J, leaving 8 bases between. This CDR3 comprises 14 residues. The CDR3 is CASSLVATTGELFF. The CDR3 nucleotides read TGTGCCAGCAGCTTAGTAGCAACTACCGGGGAGCTGTTTTTT.

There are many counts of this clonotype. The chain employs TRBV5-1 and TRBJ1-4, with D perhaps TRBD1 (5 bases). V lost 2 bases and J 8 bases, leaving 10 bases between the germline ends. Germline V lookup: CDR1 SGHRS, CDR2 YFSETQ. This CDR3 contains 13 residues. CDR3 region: CASSFQGREKLFF. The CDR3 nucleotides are TGCGCCAGCAGCTTCCAGGGTCGGGAAAAACTGTTTTTT.

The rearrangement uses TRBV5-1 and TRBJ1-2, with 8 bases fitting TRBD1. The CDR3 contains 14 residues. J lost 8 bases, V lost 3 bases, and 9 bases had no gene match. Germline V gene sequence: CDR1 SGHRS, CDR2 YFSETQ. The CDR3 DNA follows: TGCGCCAGCAGCTCTGGACAGGGAACGAGGGGCTACACCTTC. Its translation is CASSSGQGTRGYTF.

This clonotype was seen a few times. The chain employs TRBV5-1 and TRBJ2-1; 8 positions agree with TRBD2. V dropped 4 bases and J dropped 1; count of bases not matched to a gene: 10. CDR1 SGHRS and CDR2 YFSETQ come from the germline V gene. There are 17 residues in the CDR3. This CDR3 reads CASSTGSGGASYNEQFF. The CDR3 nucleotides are TGCGCCAGCAGCACTGGTTCCGGGGGGGCTTCCTACAATGAGCAGTTCTTC.

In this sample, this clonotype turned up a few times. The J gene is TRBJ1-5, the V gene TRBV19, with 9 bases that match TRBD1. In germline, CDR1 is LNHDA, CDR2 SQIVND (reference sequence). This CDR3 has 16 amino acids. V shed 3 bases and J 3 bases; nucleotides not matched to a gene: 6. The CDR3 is CASSIWDRAPNQPQHF. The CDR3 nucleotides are TGTGCCAGTAGTATTTGGGACAGGGCACCCAATCAGCCCCAGCATTTT.

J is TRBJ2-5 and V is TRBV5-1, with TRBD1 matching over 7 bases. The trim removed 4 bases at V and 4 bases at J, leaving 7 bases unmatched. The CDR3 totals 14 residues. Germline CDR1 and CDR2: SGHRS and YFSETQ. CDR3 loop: CASSMTQGVETQYF. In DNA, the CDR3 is TGCGCCAGCAGCATGACGCAGGGGGTAGAGACCCAGTACTTC. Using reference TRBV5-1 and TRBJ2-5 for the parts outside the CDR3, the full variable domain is KAGVTQTPRYLIKTRGQQVTLSCSPISGHRSVSWYQQTPGQGLQFLFEYFSETQRNKGNFPGRFSGRQFSNSRSEMNVSTLELGDSALYLCASSMTQGVETQYFGPGTRLLVL.

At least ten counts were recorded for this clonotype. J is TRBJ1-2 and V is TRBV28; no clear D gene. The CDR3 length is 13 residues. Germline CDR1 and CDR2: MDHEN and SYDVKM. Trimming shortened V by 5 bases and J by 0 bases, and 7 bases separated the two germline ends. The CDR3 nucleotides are TGTGCCAGCAGTGGGGAAGCTAACTATGGCTACACCTTC. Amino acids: CASSGEANYGYTF.

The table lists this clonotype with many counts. CDR3 sequence reads: CASSLKGSDTQYF. The DNA for the CDR3 is TGTGCCAGCAGTTTAAAGGGGTCAGATACGCAGTATTTT. V gene TRBV12-3 or TRBV12-4 combines with J gene TRBJ2-3; D possibly corresponds to TRBD1 (5 bases). The CDR3 is 13 residues long. V was pared by 2 bases and J by 4 bases, with 7 bases between.

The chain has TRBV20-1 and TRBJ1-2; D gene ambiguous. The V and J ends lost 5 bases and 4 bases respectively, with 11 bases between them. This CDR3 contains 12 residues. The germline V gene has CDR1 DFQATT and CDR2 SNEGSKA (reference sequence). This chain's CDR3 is CSAPEDRYGYTF. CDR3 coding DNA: TGCAGTGCTCCCGAGGACCGCTATGGCTACACCTTC.